What follows is one T cell receptor beta chain and its context. The antigen it binds to is not known. No base quality values were provided; no much bigger clone lies one nucleotide off. The data belong to a study of Ad26.COV2.S vaccination and SARS-CoV-2 variants (dated by TCRdb to 2020 to 2022). At the level of the whole study: Donors in the vaccine arm were drawn from COV1001, a multicentre, randomized, double-blind, placebo-controlled phase I-IIa trial testing Ad26.COV2.S in healthy adults. Dosing of Ad26.COV2.S was intramuscular, at either 5x10^10 or 1x10^11 viral particles, delivered as one shot or as two shots spaced 56 days apart. TCRbeta repertoire sequencing served as the tool for gauging how specific and how broad the SARS-CoV-2-reactive T cell receptors were following Ad26.COV2.S vaccination. A total of about 30 samples were included in the TCR-sequenced set, comprising roughly 19 Ad26.COV2.S vaccine recipients, 5 placebo recipients and 8 SARS-CoV-2 convalescent individuals. Trial participants were randomized into five groups of five, in which low-dose or high-dose Ad26.COV2.S was given once or twice, or placebo was given on both occasions. Throughout the experiments and outcome assessment, investigators stayed blinded to trial group allocation. Overall study outcomes, separate from this receptor: Higher spike-specific TCR breadth was observed in Ad26.COV2.S recipients than in placebo recipients (P = 0.0014). Substantial breadth of spike-specific CD8+ and CD4+ T cell responses was reported after vaccination. Vaccine and placebo recipients had similar non-spike TCR breadth, a finding consistent with the vaccine containing only spike. According to the authors, total T cell responses may have been underestimated by the TCR breadth and depth analyses. The study was not powered to compare responses between vaccine doses or regimens.

The sample's treatment or condition, from its label and the paper: roughly 20 received Ad26.COV2.S at low or high dose, single or two shots; roughly five received placebo; per-sample allocation not given. For vaccine and placebo recipients, repertoires were sequenced using samples collected on day 63 after the first injection. Between 29 July and 7 August 2020, Cohort 1b enrolled some 25 adults aged 18-55 years at one site in Boston, USA. As a vaccine, Ad26.COV2.S was a replication-incompetent adenovirus type 26 vector that expressed a prefusion-stabilized SARS-CoV-2 spike protein derived from the original Wuhan strain. For CDR1 and CDR2, the germline V gene lists SGDLS and YYNGEE. Cut back by 0 bases and 4 bases, the V and J ends lie 31 bases apart. Measured from the cysteine to the phenylalanine, the CDR3 is 21 residues long. CDR3 DNA only is kept here, 63 bases in frame from base 1. The immunoSEQ Assay was the method used to sequence TCRbeta CDR3 regions. After extraction, genomic DNA underwent amplification by bias-controlled multiplex PCR, followed by high-throughput sequencing. The source study handled its data this way. To quantify the absolute abundance of every unique TCRbeta CDR3 region, sequences were collapsed and filtered. T cell fraction was estimated by normalization of TCRbeta template counts to usable DNA, with usable DNA being measured through amplification of reference genes present in all nucleated cells. Repertoire TCRs were annotated as SARS-CoV-2-specific when V gene, CDR3 amino acid sequence and J gene were exactly matched to a known reactive TCR set. The reference SARS-CoV-2 TCR set was derived from MIRA and filtered for enrichment in COVID-19-positive ImmuneCODE repertoires, a step that removed public or cross-reactive TCRs. Using the MIRA antigens, annotated TCRs were further analysed by specific ORF or by position within an ORF. Breadth was defined as the number of annotated unique rearrangements divided by the total number of unique productive rearrangements, and depth was defined as the summed frequency of the annotated unique rearrangements. Two-sided Wilcoxon rank-sum tests were applied when comparing TCR breadth between groups. Not all clones reach the TCRdb copy of this immuneACCESS table, which keeps in-frame sequences only. Checked studies attribute under half of the gap to unresolved V genes and leave the rest unexplained. D and trimming were read from the DNA, whereas the V and J calls and clone size are those reported in that table. For this sample the table gives 350,000 to 500,000 clones, of which approximately 88% were detected only once. The top ten hold 3.6% of the sample.

The chain is encoded by TRBV9 joined to TRBJ1-2; the D segment could be TRBD1, given 6 matching bases. This specimen consisted of peripheral blood, obtained in a trial of Ad26.COV2.S vaccine versus placebo. The origin of this receptor is a person aged 18-65 years who received the Ad26.COV2.S COVID-19 vaccine or a placebo. The DNA sequence follows: TGTGCCAGCAGCGTAGCTTGGGGGCAAGTTGATCCCATAGCTATGGGCTATGGCTACACCTTC. This encodes CASSVAWGQVDPIAMGYGYTF.